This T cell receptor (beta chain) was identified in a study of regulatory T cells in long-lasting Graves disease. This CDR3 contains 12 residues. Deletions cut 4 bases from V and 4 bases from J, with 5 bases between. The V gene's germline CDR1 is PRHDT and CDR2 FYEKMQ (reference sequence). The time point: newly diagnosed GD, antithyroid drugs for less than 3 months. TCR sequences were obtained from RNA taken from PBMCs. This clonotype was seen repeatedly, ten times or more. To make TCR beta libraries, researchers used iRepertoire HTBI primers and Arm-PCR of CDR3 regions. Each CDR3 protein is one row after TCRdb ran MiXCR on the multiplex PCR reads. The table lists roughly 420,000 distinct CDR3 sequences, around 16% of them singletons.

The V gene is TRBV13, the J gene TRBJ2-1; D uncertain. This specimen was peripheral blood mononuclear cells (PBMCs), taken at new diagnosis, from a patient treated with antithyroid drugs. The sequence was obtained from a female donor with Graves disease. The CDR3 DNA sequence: TGTGCCAGCAGCTCCGGGTACAATGAGCAGTTCTTC. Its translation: CASSSGYNEQFF.